This T cell receptor (beta chain) was captured by sequencing in a study of T cell responses to AZD1222 COVID-19 vaccine. Study findings and constraints: The study found vaccine-associated CD4 TCRs spanning spike, dominant at 160-218 and 743-854. Only after the peak T cell response were repertoires sampled. Baseline seropositives among AZD1222 recipients totaled only five to seven.

Method: immunoSEQ multiplex PCR; TCRdb's copy keeps in-frame clones and lacks some. This table holds 100,000 to 150,000 clones, around 90% found once. The CDR3 is 18 amino acids. Trimming pared 0 bases from V and 2 bases from J, leaving 14 bases between. CDR1 and CDR2 from the germline V gene are SGHAT and FQNNGV. Notes on this clone: The antigen is not known.

This chain uses TRBV11-2 with TRBJ2-6; D is unresolved. The sample here was peripheral blood, taken 28 days after the second AZD1222 dose. The origin of this receptor is an adult who received the AZD1222 COVID-19 vaccine. CDR3 region: CASSLDQLFTTGANVLTF. The CDR3 DNA is TGTGCCAGCAGCTTAGATCAGCTTTTTACAACTGGGGCCAACGTCCTGACTTTC.